The present T cell receptor beta chain was sequenced within a study of cytomegalovirus exposure and HLA in healthy donors (dated by TCRdb to 2016 to 2017). Study-wide context: The 666 repertoires of the first cohort and the 120 validation repertoires were produced on the same platform, according to a later analysis. The aim of the study was to test whether cataloging public T cell receptors could identify signatures of past pathogen exposure. In addition to the first cohort of 650 to 800 subjects, a separate validation cohort of 120 different subjects was used. High-throughput TCR immunosequencing, statistical association of individual TCRs with disease status, and machine learning were combined to predict cytomegalovirus infection status. What the authors observed across the whole study: While some public TCRs were present in many individuals, most TCR sequences turned up only very rarely across donors. In vitro tests confirmed that a few of the cytomegalovirus-associated TCR beta chains recognize cytomegalovirus antigens. A total of some 180 TCR beta chains were listed by the study as associated with cytomegalovirus. The validation cohort had no HLA typing available for a later analysis, so co-occurrence within that cohort was assessed over all 130 or so repertoires. A later analysis found that TCRs clustered in the first cohort also tended to co-occur in the 120 or so validation repertoires, with approximately 95% of cluster scores above 0. Cytomegalovirus status was reported to be diagnosed by the classifier with high specificity and sensitivity in both the original and validation cohorts. According to the authors, the approach could potentially be generalized to other disease states and immunological phenotypes.

The donors belonged to the validation cohort of around 120 subjects, which was separate from the roughly 700-subject first cohort. The library was built by means of the immunoSEQ multiplex PCR assay. In the original analysis: A statistical classification framework was built for diagnosing cytomegalovirus status from the catalog of TCR beta chain sequences. Not all clones reach the TCRdb copy of this immuneACCESS table, which keeps in-frame sequences only. Checked studies attribute under half of the gap to unresolved V genes and leave the rest unexplained. V, J and clone size reflect that table, while D and trimming were determined from the DNA. Across this sample there are about 74,000 clones, with roughly 92% seen only once. The top ten constitute roughly 2% of the sample. V and J are trimmed by 4 bases and 5 bases, and the gene matches miss 10 bases of the junction. CDR1 and CDR2 (GTSNPN, SVGIG) derive from the germline V gene (reference sequence). CDR3 length: 14 amino acids, cysteine to phenylalanine. CDR3 DNA only is kept here, 42 bases in frame from base 1.

Worth noting for this clone: Its recognized antigen is unknown. The sample holds no much larger clone one base away, and base qualities are not on file.

Sequenced input: PBMCs. The receptor comes from a woman aged 18 to 35 in good health and CMV-seropositive. Rearrangement joined TRBV30 to TRBJ2-7; TRBD1 matches 8 bases in the middle. The CDR3 sequence is CAWTFLTGGHEQYF. In nucleotides, the sequence is TGTGCCTGGACTTTTCTTACAGGGGGGCACGAGCAGTACTTC.